The 30 T cell receptor beta chains below come from one sample, sequenced in a study of neurological immune-mediated disorders. From the 5' RACE reads, TCRdb called clonotypes with MiXCR, one entry per CDR3 protein. The data show around 100,000 distinct CDR3 sequences, about 10% seen once. Time point indicated: longitudinal time-point 3. What was sequenced was PBMCs. The receptors stem from a female donor with HTLV-1-associated myelopathy (HAM/TSP).

This clonotype was counted many times. The CDR3 protein is CASSDTGGKLFF. The CDR3 DNA follows: TGCGCCAGCAGCGACACGGGAGGAAAACTGTTTTTT. V is TRBV5-1 and J is TRBJ1-4; no clear D. This CDR3 is 12 amino acids long. Trimming stripped 4 bases from V and 10 bases from J, with 11 bases between. Germline V CDR1 and CDR2: SGHRS, YFSETQ.

This clonotype has ten or more counts. The chain uses TRBV27 and TRBJ2-7, with 7 nucleotides matching TRBD1. The CDR3 spans 14 residues. Germline values: CDR1 MNHEY, CDR2 SMNVEV (reference sequence). With 5 bases clipped from V and 3 bases from J, the junction kept 7 bases outside the gene matches. CDR3 coding DNA: TGTGCCAGCAGTCCGAGGGGGCTATTCTACGAGCAGTACTTC. Protein product: CASSPRGLFYEQYF.

In this sample, this clonotype turned up many times. The chain is built from TRBV12-3 or TRBV12-4 and TRBJ2-7; weak D call: TRBD2 (6 bases). CDR3 length: 14 amino acids. The V end lost 1 base, the J end lost 4 bases, and 11 bases lay between the germline ends. CDR3 DNA: TGTGCCAGCAGTTTAGTCGGGGGTGAATACGAGCAGTACTTC. It codes for CASSLVGGEYEQYF.

This clonotype has a count of ten or more. This chain connects TRBV6-6 to TRBJ2-7; 7 nucleotides match TRBD1. Germline loops: CDR1 MNHNY, CDR2 SVGAGI (reference sequence). Trimming took 4 bases from V and 2 from J; bases not matched to a gene: 14. The length of the CDR3 is 17 residues. The CDR3 nucleotides are TGTGCCAGCAGTTCCCCTTATCTTGAGACAGGGCCCTACGAGCAGTACTTC. Amino acids: CASSSPYLETGPYEQYF.

This clonotype was observed many times. The chain links TRBV18 to TRBJ2-3; 10 nucleotides agree with TRBD1. CDR3 length: 17 residues. V lost 5 bases, J lost 3 bases, and 11 bases stayed unmatched. Germline assignment: CDR1 KGHSH and CDR2 LQKENI. The CDR3 protein is CASSSDRPGQGTDTQYF. The CDR3 DNA reads TGTGCCAGCTCAAGTGACAGACCGGGACAGGGGACAGATACGCAGTATTTT. Full variable domain (remainder filled in from reference TRBV18 and TRBJ2-3): NAGVMQNPRHLVRRRGQEARLRCSPMKGHSHVYWYRQLPEEGLKFMVYLQKENIIDESGMPKERFSAEFPKEGPSILRIQQVVRGDSAAYFCASSSDRPGQGTDTQYFGPGTRLTVL.

This clonotype was seen many times. This rearrangement joins TRBV20-1 to TRBJ2-1; weak D call: TRBD2 (6 bases). V lost 3 bases, J lost 5 bases, and 14 bases lay in between. The V gene's germline CDR1 is DFQATT and CDR2 SNEGSKA (reference sequence). The CDR3 has 14 residues. This chain's CDR3 is CSASGGWVHNEQFF. CDR3 coding DNA: TGCAGTGCTAGTGGGGGGTGGGTCCACAATGAGCAGTTCTTC.

This clonotype was picked up many times. The chain uses TRBV20-1 and TRBJ2-4; D tentatively reads TRBD1 or TRBD2 (6 bases each). The CDR3 is 17 amino acids. V was shortened by 5 bases and J by 0 bases, with 20 bases between the two germline ends. Germline values: CDR1 DFQATT, CDR2 SNEGSKA (reference sequence). The CDR3 is CSAPDGGRGLAKNIQYF. The CDR3 nucleotides are TGCAGTGCTCCCGATGGGGGGCGCGGACTAGCCAAAAACATTCAGTACTTC.

This clonotype came up a few times. A much more abundant neighbour one base away suggests this may be a read error. This sequence joins TRBV28 and TRBJ2-1; TRBD2 aligns across 12 bases. Trimming cost V 5 bases and J 5 bases; bases outside gene matches: 7. The CDR3 runs 16 residues. Germline values: CDR1 MDHEN, CDR2 SYDVKM. CDR3 residues: CASSTLSSGGDNEQFF. The CDR3 DNA follows: TGTGCCAGCAGTACACTCTCTAGCGGGGGGGACAATGAGCAGTTCTTC.

The table lists this clonotype with a count of one. This may come from a read error, since a much larger clone is one base off. The rearrangement joins TRBV7-9 to TRBJ2-1, with 7 positions matching TRBD1. The CDR3 sequence is 12 residues long. From germline, CDR1 is SEHNR and CDR2 FQNEAQ (reference sequence). CDR3: CANSSPGQKQFF. The CDR3 nucleotides read TGTGCCAACAGCTCGCCGGGACAGAAGCAGTTCTTC.

This clonotype occurred many times. V and J are TRBV28 and TRBJ1-5; D call uncertain. CDR1 MDHEN and CDR2 SYDVKM come from the germline V gene. The CDR3 consists of 13 residues. Trimming stripped 1 base from V and 6 bases from J, with 7 bases between. The CDR3 DNA is TGTGCCAGCAGTTTATCTCTAGGTCAGCCCCAGCATTTT. Encoded protein: CASSLSLGQPQHF.

This clonotype occurred many times. CDR3: CASSTNPRATQYF. Written as DNA, the CDR3 is TGTGCCAGCAGCACTAACCCTAGGGCTACGCAGTATTTT. The rearrangement joins TRBV3-1 to TRBJ2-3; D remains unclear. This CDR3 has 13 amino acids. From germline, CDR1 is LGHDT and CDR2 YNNKEL (reference sequence). Trimming pared 5 bases from V and 8 bases from J, leaving 14 bases between.

Points on this clonotype: It may be a read error: a sequence one base away is much more abundant. V usage is TRBV7-7 and J usage is TRBJ2-1; D gene uncertain. V was shortened by 2 bases and J by 13 bases, with 15 bases between the two germline ends. CDR3 length: 13 residues. In germline, CDR1 is SSHAT, CDR2 FNYEAQ (reference sequence). CDR3 sequence reads: CASSLPGQETQFF. CDR3 nucleotide sequence: TGTGCCAGCAGCTTACCAGGCCAAGAGACCCAGTTCTTC. Using reference TRBV7-7 and TRBJ2-1 for the parts outside the CDR3, the full variable domain is GAGVSQSPRYKVTKRGQDVTLRCDPISSHATLYWYQQALGQGPEFLTYFNYEAQPDKSGLPSDRFSAERPEGSISTLTIQRTEQRDSAMYRCASSLPGQETQFFGPGTRLTVL.

This rearrangement joins TRBV7-7 to TRBJ2-7, with TRBD2 identical over 12 bases. The V gene end was trimmed by 5 bases and the J gene end by 5 bases; junction bases not matched to a gene: 7. The CDR3 has 15 residues. CDR1 is SSHAT and CDR2 is FNYEAQ in the germline V gene (reference sequence). The CDR3 protein is CASSPGLAGINEQYF. The CDR3, as DNA: TGTGCCAGCAGCCCAGGACTAGCGGGGATCAACGAGCAGTACTTC.

This clonotype was detected many times. The V and J genes are TRBV20-1 and TRBJ2-3; 8 positions match TRBD2. The CDR3 runs to 14 residues. Germline lookup yields CDR1 DFQATT and CDR2 SNEGSKA (reference sequence). Germline trimming cut 5 bases from V and 5 bases from J; bases unmatched to any gene: 9. The CDR3 coding sequence is TGCAGTGCTTTCAGCAGCGGGAGAGGAGATACGCAGTATTTT. Translation: CSAFSSGRGDTQYF.

The table lists this clonotype with many counts. This chain uses TRBV7-9 with TRBJ1-6; 9 bases match TRBD1. Germline V lookup: CDR1 SEHNR, CDR2 FQNEAQ (reference sequence). Trimming removed 4 bases from V and 5 bases from J; junction bases left unmatched: 6. CDR3 length: 16 residues. CDR3 bases: TGTGCCAGCAGCTCGGACAGGGGATCGAATAATTCACCCCTCCACTTT. Protein sequence: CASSSDRGSNNSPLHF. The full variable domain, rest sourced from reference TRBV7-9 and TRBJ1-6, is DTGVSQNPRHKITKRGQNVTFRCDPISEHNRLYWYRQTLGQGPEFLTYFQNEAQLEKSRLLSDRFSAERPKGSFSTLEIQRTEQGDSAMYLCASSSDRGSNNSPLHFGNGTRLTVT.

This clonotype showed up many times. The chain combines TRBV12-3 or TRBV12-4 with TRBJ1-3; 7 bases align to TRBD1. The V gene end was trimmed by 6 bases and the J gene end by 5 bases; junction bases not matched to a gene: 10. This CDR3 comprises 15 residues. CDR3 DNA: TGTGCCAGCAGGTCAACAGGGGCGTCGCGAAACACCATATATTTT. This gives the protein CASRSTGASRNTIYF.

This clonotype was seen ten or more times. The V call is TRBV7-9, the J call TRBJ2-2; 7 positions agree with TRBD1. This CDR3 has 15 residues. V trimming: 2 bases; J trimming: 7 bases; junction bases outside the gene matches: 7. Germline loops: CDR1 SEHNR, CDR2 FQNEAQ (reference sequence). The CDR3 sequence is CASSLLQGNDGELFF. The CDR3 DNA sequence: TGTGCCAGCAGCTTACTACAGGGGAATGACGGGGAGCTGTTTTTT.

This clonotype was counted ten times or more. The rearrangement joins TRBV20-1 to TRBJ2-3, with 14 positions matching TRBD2. Trimming took 5 bases from V and 4 from J; bases not matched to a gene: 2. In germline, CDR1 is DFQATT, CDR2 SNEGSKA (reference sequence). The CDR3 sequence is 14 residues long. The CDR3 region is CSALTSGGADTQYF. The CDR3 DNA reads as TGCAGTGCTTTGACTAGCGGGGGGGCAGATACGCAGTATTTT.

Ten or more counts support this clonotype. This rearrangement joins TRBV12-3 or TRBV12-4 to TRBJ2-4, with a possible D match to TRBD1 (6 bases). This CDR3 has 19 amino acids. Trimming took off 1 base at V and 0 bases at J, with 19 bases between the two ends. The CDR3, as DNA: TGTGCCAGCAGTTTAGGCTGGACAGACGATTTACTAGCCAAAAACATTCAGTACTTC. It encodes CASSLGWTDDLLAKNIQYF.

This clonotype was counted many times. The chain has TRBV3-1 and TRBJ2-3; 7 bases are a match to TRBD1. Trimming cost V 2 bases and J 0 bases; bases outside gene matches: 5. Germline V lookup: CDR1 LGHDT, CDR2 YNNKEL (reference sequence). CDR3 length: 16 amino acids. The DNA of the CDR3 is TGTGCCAGCAGCCAACACGGGACAGCCAGCACAGATACGCAGTATTTT. This sequence encodes CASSQHGTASTDTQYF.

As regards this clonotype: This may be a read error, as it is one base from a much larger clone. V is TRBV9 and J is TRBJ2-1; D unclear. The V gene lost 1 base and the J gene lost 7 bases, with 12 bases spanning the gap. CDR3 size: 14 residues. Germline loops: CDR1 SGDLS, CDR2 YYNGEE. CDR3 DNA sequence: TGTGCCAGCAGCGTAATGCCCCCCCCGAATGAGCAGTTCTTC. Amino acids: CASSVMPPPNEQFF.

This clonotype was counted ten times or more. The V gene is TRBV9, the J gene TRBJ2-7, with D possibly being TRBD1 (6 bases). V gave up 0 bases and J gave up 0 bases, with 10 bases separating them. The CDR3 covers 15 residues. Germline V CDR1 and CDR2: SGDLS, YYNGEE. The DNA for the CDR3 is TGTGCCAGCAGCGTAGGGGCAGGGGTCTCCTACGAGCAGTACTTC. Residues: CASSVGAGVSYEQYF.

The table lists this clonotype with many counts. This chain joins TRBV5-1 and TRBJ1-1; maybe TRBD1 (5 bases). V was clipped by 4 bases and J by 0 bases, with 7 bases between them. CDR1 is SGHRS and CDR2 is YFSETQ in the germline V gene. The CDR3 covers 13 residues. CDR3 amino acids: CASSPGLNTEAFF. CDR3 DNA: TGCGCCAGCAGCCCGGGACTGAACACTGAAGCTTTCTTT.

In this sample, this clonotype turned up many times. This chain's CDR3 is CASSSYNYQETQYF. The CDR3, as DNA: TGTGCCAGCAGCTCCTATAACTACCAAGAGACCCAGTACTTC. J is TRBJ2-5 and V is TRBV7-6; D unclear. In germline, CDR1 is SGHVS, CDR2 FNYEAQ. V lost 4 bases and J 0 bases, leaving 9 bases between the germline ends. There are 14 residues in the CDR3.

This clonotype was counted many times. The genes are TRBV27 and TRBJ1-1; 9 bases match TRBD1. The V gene's germline CDR1 is MNHEY and CDR2 SMNVEV (reference sequence). This CDR3 is built from 13 residues. V shed 7 bases and J 5 bases; nucleotides not matched to a gene: 5. CDR3 region: CASKNDRGTEAFF. The CDR3 DNA follows: TGTGCCAGCAAAAACGACAGGGGGACTGAAGCTTTCTTT.

This clonotype was counted only a few times. The chain uses TRBV27 and TRBJ1-4; a possible D gene is TRBD1 (6 bases). CDR3 size: 18 residues. The V and J ends lost 6 bases and 1 base respectively, with 21 bases between them. Germline V CDR1 and CDR2: MNHEY, SMNVEV (reference sequence). Here the CDR3 reads CASRRWTVNLETNEKLFF. CDR3 DNA sequence: TGTGCCAGCAGGAGATGGACAGTTAACCTGGAAACTAATGAAAAACTGTTTTTT.

This clonotype was found a few times. The V and J genes are TRBV28 and TRBJ2-6, with 8 bases identical to TRBD1. CDR1 MDHEN and CDR2 SYDVKM come from the germline V gene. The CDR3 sequence is 13 residues long. V lost 5 bases, J lost 10 bases, and 4 bases stayed unmatched. CDR3: CASSTGQGNVLTF. The CDR3 DNA reads as TGTGCCAGCAGTACCGGACAGGGAAACGTCCTGACTTTC.

This clonotype has a count of ten or more. The rearrangement uses TRBV7-8 and TRBJ2-1; no clear D. Trimming left V 1 base short and J 0 bases short, with 4 bases between. Germline V gives CDR1 SGHVS, CDR2 FQNEAQ. The CDR3 runs to 14 residues. As DNA, the CDR3 is TGTGCCAGCAGCTTAGAGAGCTCCTACAATGAGCAGTTCTTC. This codes for CASSLESSYNEQFF.

This clonotype was detected only a few times. This may be a read error, as it is one base from a much larger clone. The chain links TRBV5-8 to TRBJ2-3, with 8 bases identical to TRBD1. Germline loops: CDR1 SGHTS, CDR2 YDEGEE. There are 16 residues in the CDR3. CDR3 sequence: CASSLGTGLWTDTRYF. The CDR3 coding sequence is TGTGCCAGCAGCCTAGGGACAGGCCTTTGGACAGATACGCGGTATTTT.

This clonotype appeared a few times. One junction end disagrees with the germline gene, perhaps due to a read error. The chain joins TRBV10-3 to TRBJ1-1, with D hard to call. Germline V gene data show CDR1 as ENHRY and CDR2 as SYGVKD. This CDR3 spans 14 amino acids. CDR3 bases: TGTGCCATCAGTGATTTTTTGTCGAACACTGAAGATTTCTTT. This gives the protein CAISDFLSNTEDFF.